This T cell receptor beta chain comes out of a study of identical twins. Study outcomes and limitations: Twins' surplus sharing was weaker for beta out-of-frame sequences. Within twin pairs, the out-of-frame alpha sequences they shared showed excess low generation probability.

As regards this clonotype: What it binds is unknown.

The CDR3 is 14 residues long. Germline V CDR1 and CDR2: MDHEN, SYDVKM. V gave up 3 bases and J gave up 7 bases, with 13 bases separating them. MiXCR, applied by TCRdb to the 5' RACE reads, yields one record per CDR3 protein. The table lists fewer than 800,000 distinct CDR3 sequences, under 8.5% of them singletons. A further study also used this sample, focusing on yellow fever vaccine responses in identical twins.

The clonotype was recovered from a woman between 18 and 29 years old in good health. The J gene is TRBJ2-1, the V gene TRBV28, with D perhaps TRBD2 (5 bases). The sequenced material came from PBMCs. CDR3 region: CASSFERRRNEQFF. In nucleotides, the CDR3 is TGTGCCAGCAGTTTTGAGCGACGGAGGAATGAGCAGTTCTTC.